The 21 T cell receptor beta chains presented below share a single source sample, sequenced in a study of early T cells in non-severe SARS-CoV-2 infection. Via MiXCR, TCRdb re-called the 5' RACE reads, giving one row per CDR3 protein. The data contain 87,000 or so distinct CDR3 sequences, 13% to 15% of them singletons. Specimen: whole blood. These receptor sequences come from an adult who was a healthcare worker with PCR-confirmed SARS-CoV-2 infection or an uninfected control (not recorded which).

The rearrangement uses TRBV4-1 and TRBJ2-7, with D perhaps matching TRBD1 (5 bases). The germline V gene has CDR1 MGHRA and CDR2 YSYEKL. The length of the CDR3 is 14 residues. With 1 base removed from V and 0 bases from J, the gap between germline ends came to 7 bases. The CDR3 nucleotides read TGCGCCAGCAGCCAAGGTGACAGCTCCTACGAGCAGTACTTC. Residues: CASSQGDSSYEQYF.

This clonotype has more than one count but fewer than ten. The V gene is TRBV30, the J gene TRBJ2-1; a weak D match, TRBD1 (6 bases). Trimming removed 5 bases at V and 7 bases at J, with 15 bases between. Per the germline V gene, CDR1 is GTSNPN and CDR2 is SVGIG (reference sequence). This CDR3 has 13 residues. The CDR3 loop reads CAWEREGVNEQFF. The CDR3, as DNA: TGTGCCTGGGAGAGAGAGGGGGTGAATGAGCAGTTCTTC. Full variable domain (outside the CDR3, taken from reference TRBV30 and TRBJ2-1): SQTIHQWPATLVQPVGSPLSLECTVEGTSNPNLYWYRQAAGRGLQLLFYSVGIGQISSEVPQNLSASRPQDRQFILSSKKLLLSDSGFYLCAWEREGVNEQFFGPGTRLTVL.

This clonotype was counted between two and nine times. The rearrangement uses TRBV18 and TRBJ1-2, with no clear D. V was shortened by 2 bases and J by 3 bases, with 7 bases between the two germline ends. Germline values: CDR1 KGHSH, CDR2 LQKENI. This CDR3 comprises 13 residues. The DNA for the CDR3 is TGTGCCAGCTCACCATCCGGACACTATGGCTACACCTTC. Encoded protein: CASSPSGHYGYTF. Variable domain in full (rest from reference TRBV18 and TRBJ1-2): NAGVMQNPRHLVRRRGQEARLRCSPMKGHSHVYWYRQLPEEGLKFMVYLQKENIIDESGMPKERFSAEFPKEGPSILRIQQVVRGDSAAYFCASSPSGHYGYTFGSGTRLTVV.

This clonotype was picked up many times. The chain links TRBV12-3 or TRBV12-4 to TRBJ2-1; D is undetermined. The CDR3 contains 14 residues. With 5 bases removed from V and 5 bases from J, the gap between germline ends came to 13 bases. CDR3 protein: CASSPRDVDNEQFF. CDR3 sequence (DNA): TGTGCCAGCAGTCCCCGAGATGTGGACAATGAGCAGTTCTTC.

This clonotype came up a few times. The V and J genes are TRBV29-1 and TRBJ2-2; 12 bases match TRBD2. Germline trimming cut 2 bases from V and 7 bases from J; bases unmatched to any gene: 14. The CDR3 has 18 residues. Germline-derived CDR1 and CDR2 are SQVTM and ANQGSEA. The CDR3 region has the DNA TGCAGCGTTGAACTCTATCGTCTAGCGGGGGGGCCCGGCGGGGAGCTGTTTTTT. Translation: CSVELYRLAGGPGGELFF.

This clonotype has a count of ten or more. At one end the junction does not follow the germline gene, possibly because of a read error. This chain uses TRBV7-9 with TRBJ1-2, with 7 bases lining up with TRBD1. CDR3 length equals 15 residues. CDR1 and CDR2 from the germline V gene are SEHNR and FQNEAQ (reference sequence). Here the CDR3 DNA reads TGTGCCAGCAGCCCTACCGGGACAGAAGATTATGCCTACACCTTC. It yields the protein CASSPTGTEDYAYTF.

The chain uses TRBV28 and TRBJ1-6; 7 bases are shared with TRBD1. CDR1 and CDR2 from the germline V gene are MDHEN and SYDVKM. V shed 4 bases, J shed 4 bases, and the junction held 4 bases outside the gene matches. The CDR3 consists of 15 residues. CDR3 residues: CASSSGQRYNSPLHF. The DNA for the CDR3 is TGTGCCAGCAGTTCGGGACAGCGGTATAATTCACCCCTCCACTTT. The full variable domain, rest sourced from reference TRBV28 and TRBJ1-6, is DVKVTQSSRYLVKRTGEKVFLECVQDMDHENMFWYRQDPGLGLRLIYFSYDVKMKEKGDIPEGYSVSREKKERFSLILESASTNQTSMYLCASSSGQRYNSPLHFGNGTRLTVT.

This clonotype was seen many times. CDR3 DNA sequence: TGTGCCAGCAGTTCCCTACGGGACAGGGGGCGGGAGACCCAGTACTTC. Its translation: CASSSLRDRGRETQYF. V and J are TRBV28 and TRBJ2-5, with 12 bases aligning to TRBD1. In germline, CDR1 is MDHEN, CDR2 SYDVKM. V was pared by 4 bases and J by 5 bases, with 8 bases of the junction left unmatched. The CDR3 sequence is 16 residues long.

This chain uses TRBV29-1 with TRBJ2-6, with a possible D match to TRBD2 (6 bases). V dropped 7 bases and J dropped 4 bases, with 17 bases sitting between them. This CDR3 is 15 amino acids long. Germline CDR1 reads SQVTM; CDR2 reads ANQGSEA. The CDR3 spells CSATDGSGGANVLTF. CDR3 DNA sequence: TGCAGCGCTACGGACGGGAGCGGCGGGGCCAACGTCCTGACTTTC.

This clonotype turned up a few times. This sequence joins TRBV6-5 and TRBJ2-7; D gene uncertain. V lost 6 bases and J 0 bases, leaving 15 bases between the germline ends. The CDR3 is made up of 15 amino acids. Germline loops: CDR1 MNHEY, CDR2 SVGAGI. The CDR3 DNA follows: TGTGCCAGCAGCCTCGTCGACCGGGTCTCCTACGAGCAGTACTTC. Translation gives CASSLVDRVSYEQYF.

This clonotype was seen more than once but under ten times. This chain links TRBV10-3 with TRBJ2-7; possibly TRBD2 for D (5 bases). Per germline, CDR1 ENHRY and CDR2 SYGVKD. CDR3 length: 11 amino acids. V gave up 4 bases and J gave up 4 bases, with 5 bases separating them. The CDR3 reads CAISAGYEQYF. CDR3 nucleotide sequence: TGTGCCATCAGTGCGGGATACGAGCAGTACTTC.

For the CDR3, the DNA is TGTGCCAGCACGGTGGGCACTGAAGCTTTCTTT. Translation: CASTVGTEAFF. This chain connects TRBV28 to TRBJ1-1; unclear D gene. V was trimmed by 7 bases and J by 4 bases, leaving 7 bases between them. CDR1 is MDHEN, CDR2 SYDVKM, per germline. The CDR3 extends over 11 amino acids.

This clonotype was detected only a few times. This sequence joins TRBV15 and TRBJ1-3, with a weak D call TRBD1 (5 bases). The CDR3 covers 20 residues. The V end lost 0 bases, the J end lost 2 bases, and 23 bases lay between the germline ends. The V gene's germline CDR1 is LNHNV and CDR2 YYDKDF (reference sequence). The CDR3 coding sequence is TGTGCCACCAGCAGAGATCCCAGGGACGCTCGAACGGGAGCTGGAAACACCATATATTTT. It specifies CATSRDPRDARTGAGNTIYF.

This clonotype was recorded at least ten times. The V and J genes are TRBV7-9 and TRBJ2-1; possibly TRBD1 for D (6 bases). Germline V gene lookup returns CDR1 SEHNR and CDR2 FQNEAQ (reference sequence). This CDR3 region has 14 residues. The germline V and J ends were trimmed by 5 bases and 13 bases, with 21 bases remaining between them. The CDR3 DNA reads as TGTGCCAGCAGCGCCAGAGGGGGAAGGGGTGAACAGTTCTTC. Translation: CASSARGGRGEQFF.

This clonotype came up a few times. The CDR3 region is CASSYLEGAEAFF. The CDR3, as DNA: TGTGCCAGCAGTTACCTTGAGGGGGCTGAAGCTTTCTTT. The chain combines TRBV6-6 with TRBJ1-1; TRBD1 might be the D (6 bases). V lost 2 bases and J 6 bases, leaving 10 bases between the germline ends. Germline V lookup: CDR1 MNHNY, CDR2 SVGAGI (reference sequence). The CDR3 contains 13 residues.

This clonotype was detected ten times or more. V and J are TRBV7-9 and TRBJ2-5; 8 nucleotides agree with TRBD2. CDR3 length equals 14 residues. Per germline, CDR1 SEHNR and CDR2 FQNEAQ (reference sequence). V dropped 6 bases and J dropped 1; count of bases not matched to a gene: 4. CDR3 region: CASSFAGGQETQYF. The CDR3 DNA follows: TGTGCCAGCAGTTTTGCGGGGGGCCAAGAGACCCAGTACTTC.

Ten or more counts support this clonotype. This chain uses TRBV7-2 with TRBJ1-2; no reliable D call. The CDR3 runs 13 residues. The V gene lost 1 base and the J gene lost 4 bases, with 7 bases spanning the gap. Germline CDR1 is SGHTA and CDR2 is FQGNSA. This CDR3 is CASSLGRSYGYTF. CDR3 DNA: TGTGCCAGCAGCTTAGGCAGGAGCTATGGCTACACCTTC.

This clonotype turned up a few times. The chain combines TRBV11-2 with TRBJ2-5; D is unclear. V was shortened by 0 bases and J by 4 bases, with 12 bases between the two germline ends. The CDR3 sequence is 15 residues long. The germline gives CDR1 SGHAT, CDR2 FQNNGV. This CDR3 is CASSLEVRPTETQYF. The CDR3 DNA reads TGTGCCAGCAGCTTAGAGGTGAGGCCGACAGAGACCCAGTACTTC.

This rearrangement joins TRBV27 to TRBJ2-3; TRBD2 agrees at 8 bases. This CDR3 contains 18 residues. Unmatched junction bases numbered 12, after V lost 0 bases and J lost 4 bases. Looked up from germline, CDR1 is MNHEY and CDR2 is SMNVEV (reference sequence). CDR3 in DNA: TGTGCCAGCAGTTTATCGAATCTAGCGGGTTCCCCCCCAGATACGCAGTATTTT. Its translation is CASSLSNLAGSPPDTQYF.

In this sample, this clonotype turned up many times. The J gene is TRBJ2-3, the V gene TRBV29-1; 8 bases agree with TRBD1. CDR3 length: 15 amino acids. V trimming: 4 bases; J trimming: 0 bases; junction bases outside the gene matches: 6. Per the germline V gene, CDR1 is SQVTM and CDR2 is ANQGSEA. This CDR3 reads CSVARDRTSTDTQYF. In nucleotides, the CDR3 is TGCAGCGTTGCCCGGGACAGGACAAGCACAGATACGCAGTATTTT.

This clonotype was observed at least ten times. The chain links TRBV29-1 to TRBJ1-2; TRBD1 might be the D (5 bases). Between the trimmed V and J ends, which lost 6 bases and 7 bases, there was a span of 15 bases. The CDR3 sequence is 12 residues long. Germline CDR1 and CDR2: SQVTM and ANQGSEA. The CDR3 DNA sequence: TGCAGCGTGCTGGACACCACCGGTGGCTACACCTTC. It is translated as CSVLDTTGGYTF.